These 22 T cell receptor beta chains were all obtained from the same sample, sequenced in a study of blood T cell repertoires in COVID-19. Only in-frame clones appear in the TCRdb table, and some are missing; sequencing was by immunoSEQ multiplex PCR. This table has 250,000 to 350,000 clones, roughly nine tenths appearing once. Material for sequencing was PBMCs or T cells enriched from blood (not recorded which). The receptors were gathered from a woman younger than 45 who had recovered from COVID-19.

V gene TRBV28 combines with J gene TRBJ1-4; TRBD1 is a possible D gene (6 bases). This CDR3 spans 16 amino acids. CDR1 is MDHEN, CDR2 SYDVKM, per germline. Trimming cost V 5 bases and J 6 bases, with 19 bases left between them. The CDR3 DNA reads TGTGCCAGCAGTCTGTACTGGGAGGGGGGGGATGAAAAACTGTTTTTT. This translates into CASSLYWEGGDEKLFF.

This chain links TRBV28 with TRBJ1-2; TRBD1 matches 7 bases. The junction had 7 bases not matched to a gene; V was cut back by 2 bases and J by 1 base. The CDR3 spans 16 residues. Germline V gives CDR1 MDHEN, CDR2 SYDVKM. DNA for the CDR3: TGTGCCAGCAGTTTAACCAGGACAGGTTTTAACTATGGCTACACCTTC. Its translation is CASSLTRTGFNYGYTF.

The CDR3 reads CASSLGTGEQYF. The CDR3 nucleotides read TGTGCCAGCAGCTTAGGGACGGGGGAGCAGTACTTC. This rearrangement joins TRBV7-6 to TRBJ2-7, with D tentatively TRBD2 (5 bases). The V end lost 1 base, the J end lost 7 bases, and 8 bases lay between the germline ends. This CDR3 region has 12 residues. CDR1 and CDR2 from the germline V gene are SGHVS and FNYEAQ.

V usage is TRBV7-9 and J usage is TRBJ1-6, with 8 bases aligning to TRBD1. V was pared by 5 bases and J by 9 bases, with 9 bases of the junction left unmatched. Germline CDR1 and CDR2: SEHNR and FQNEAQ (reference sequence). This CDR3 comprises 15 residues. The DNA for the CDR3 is TGTGCCAGCAGCCCTCGACAGGGGCATGTTTCACCCCTCCACTTT. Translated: CASSPRQGHVSPLHF.

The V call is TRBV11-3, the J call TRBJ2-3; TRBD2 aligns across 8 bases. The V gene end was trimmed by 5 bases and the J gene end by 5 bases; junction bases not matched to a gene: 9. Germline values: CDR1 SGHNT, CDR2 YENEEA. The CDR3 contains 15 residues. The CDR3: CASSPHTGGVDTQYF. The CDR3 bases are TGTGCCAGCAGCCCCCATACCGGGGGGGTAGATACGCAGTATTTT.

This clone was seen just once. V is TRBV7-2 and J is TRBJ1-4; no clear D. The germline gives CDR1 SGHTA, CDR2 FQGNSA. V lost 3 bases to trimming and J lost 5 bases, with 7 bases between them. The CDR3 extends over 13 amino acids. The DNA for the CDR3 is TGTGCCAGCAGCTTTAGCTCGAATGAAAAACTGTTTTTT. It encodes CASSFSSNEKLFF.

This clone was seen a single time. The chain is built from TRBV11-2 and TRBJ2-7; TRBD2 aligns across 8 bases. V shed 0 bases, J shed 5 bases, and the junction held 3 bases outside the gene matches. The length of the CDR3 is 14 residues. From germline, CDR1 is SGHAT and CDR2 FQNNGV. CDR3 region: CASSLDREGNEQYF. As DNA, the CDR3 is TGTGCCAGCAGCTTAGATCGGGAGGGGAACGAGCAGTACTTC.

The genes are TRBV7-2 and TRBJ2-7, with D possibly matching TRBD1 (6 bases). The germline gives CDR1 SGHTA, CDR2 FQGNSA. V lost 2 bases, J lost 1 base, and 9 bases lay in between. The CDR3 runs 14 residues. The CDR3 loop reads CASSLRTESYEQYF. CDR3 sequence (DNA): TGTGCCAGCAGCTTACGGACAGAATCCTACGAGCAGTACTTC.

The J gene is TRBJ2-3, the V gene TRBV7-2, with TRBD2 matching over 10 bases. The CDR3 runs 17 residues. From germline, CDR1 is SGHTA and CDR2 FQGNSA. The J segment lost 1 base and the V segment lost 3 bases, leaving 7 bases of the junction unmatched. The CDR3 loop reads CASSFRASGSRTDTQYF. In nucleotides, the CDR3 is TGTGCCAGCAGCTTTAGGGCTAGCGGGAGTCGCACAGATACGCAGTATTTT.

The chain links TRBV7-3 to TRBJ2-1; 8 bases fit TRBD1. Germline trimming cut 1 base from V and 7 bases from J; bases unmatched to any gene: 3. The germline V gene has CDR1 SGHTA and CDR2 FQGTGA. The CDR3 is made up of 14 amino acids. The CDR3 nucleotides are TGTGCCAGCAGCTTAAGACAGGGGAAGAATGAGCAGTTCTTC. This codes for CASSLRQGKNEQFF.

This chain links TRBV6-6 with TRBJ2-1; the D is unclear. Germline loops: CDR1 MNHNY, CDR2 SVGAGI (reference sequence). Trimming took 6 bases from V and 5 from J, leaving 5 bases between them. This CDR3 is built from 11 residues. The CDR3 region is CASSLHNEQFF. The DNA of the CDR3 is TGTGCCAGCAGCCTCCACAATGAGCAGTTCTTC.

CDR3 coding DNA: TGTGCCAGTAGTATAGGGCCGGGACAGACACACCATAGCAATCAGCCCCAGCATTTT. Translated: CASSIGPGQTHHSNQPQHF. This sequence joins TRBV19 and TRBJ1-5; the match to TRBD1 covers 7 bases. The CDR3 spans 19 residues. V gave up 1 base and J gave up 0 bases; unmatched junction bases: 12. Germline assignment: CDR1 LNHDA and CDR2 SQIVND (reference sequence).

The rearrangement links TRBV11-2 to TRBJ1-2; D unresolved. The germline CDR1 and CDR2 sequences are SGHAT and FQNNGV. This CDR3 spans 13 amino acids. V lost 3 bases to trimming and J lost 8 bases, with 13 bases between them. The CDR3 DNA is TGTGCCAGCAGCTTGGGCCACCGCGGGGGCTACACCTTC. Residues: CASSLGHRGGYTF. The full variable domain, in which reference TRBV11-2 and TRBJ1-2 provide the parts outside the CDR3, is EAGVAQSPRYKIIEKRQSVAFWCNPISGHATLYWYQQILGQGPKLLIQFQNNGVVDDSQLPKDRFSAERLKGVDSTLKIQPAKLEDSAVYLCASSLGHRGGYTFGSGTRLTVV.

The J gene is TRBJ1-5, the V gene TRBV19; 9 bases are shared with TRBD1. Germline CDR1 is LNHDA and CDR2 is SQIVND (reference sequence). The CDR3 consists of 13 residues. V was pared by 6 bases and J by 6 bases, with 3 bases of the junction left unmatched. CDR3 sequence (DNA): TGTGCCAGTAGGACAGGGGGTGGTCAGCCCCAGCATTTT. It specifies CASRTGGGQPQHF. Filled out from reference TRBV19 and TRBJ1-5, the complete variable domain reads DGGITQSPKYLFRKEGQNVTLSCEQNLNHDAMYWYRQDPGQGLRLIYYSQIVNDFQKGDIAEGYSVSREKKESFPLTVTSAQKNPTAFYLCASRTGGGQPQHFGDGTRLSIL.

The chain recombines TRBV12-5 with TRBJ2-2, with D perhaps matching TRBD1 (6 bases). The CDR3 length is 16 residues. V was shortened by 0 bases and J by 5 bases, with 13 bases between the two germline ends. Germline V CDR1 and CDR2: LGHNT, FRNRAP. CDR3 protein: CASGLVRTGNTGELFF. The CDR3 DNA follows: TGTGCTAGTGGTTTGGTCAGAACAGGGAATACCGGGGAGCTGTTTTTT.

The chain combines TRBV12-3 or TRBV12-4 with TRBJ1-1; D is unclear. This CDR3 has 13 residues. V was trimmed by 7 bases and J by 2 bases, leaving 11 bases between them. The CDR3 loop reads CASIKNLNTEAFF. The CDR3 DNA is TGTGCCAGCATCAAAAACTTAAACACTGAAGCTTTCTTT.

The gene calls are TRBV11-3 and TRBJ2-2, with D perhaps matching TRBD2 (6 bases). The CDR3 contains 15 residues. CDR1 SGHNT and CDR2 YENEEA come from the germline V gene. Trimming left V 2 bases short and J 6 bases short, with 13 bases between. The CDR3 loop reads CASSLYTGVAGELFF. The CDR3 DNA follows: TGTGCCAGCAGCTTATATACGGGAGTGGCCGGGGAGCTGTTTTTT.

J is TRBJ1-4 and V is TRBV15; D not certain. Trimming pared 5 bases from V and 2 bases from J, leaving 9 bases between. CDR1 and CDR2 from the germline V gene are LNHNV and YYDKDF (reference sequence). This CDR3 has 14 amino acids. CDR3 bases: TGTGCCACCAGCCGGGGAGGGACTAATGAAAAACTGTTTTTT. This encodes CATSRGGTNEKLFF.

The CDR3 region is CASSLATTAEAFF. Here the CDR3 DNA reads TGTGCCAGCAGCTTAGCCACTACGGCTGAAGCTTTCTTT. This sequence joins TRBV11-1 and TRBJ1-1; D is undetermined. The V end was cut by 0 bases, the J end by 6 bases, with 8 bases between. This CDR3 has 13 amino acids. Germline-derived CDR1 and CDR2 are SGHAT and FQDESV (reference sequence).

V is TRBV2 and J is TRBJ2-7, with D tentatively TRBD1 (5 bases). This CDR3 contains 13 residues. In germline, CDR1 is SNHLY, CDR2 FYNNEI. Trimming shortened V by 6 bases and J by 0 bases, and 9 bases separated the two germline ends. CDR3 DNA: TGTGCCAGCAGAACAGGTGACTCCTACGAGCAGTACTTC. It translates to CASRTGDSYEQYF.

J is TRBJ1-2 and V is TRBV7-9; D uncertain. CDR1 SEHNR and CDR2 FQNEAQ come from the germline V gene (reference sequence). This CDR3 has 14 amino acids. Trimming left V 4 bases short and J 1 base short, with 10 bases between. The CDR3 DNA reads TGTGCCAGCAGCTCGGAGCTCAGTAACTATGGCTACACCTTC. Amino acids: CASSSELSNYGYTF.

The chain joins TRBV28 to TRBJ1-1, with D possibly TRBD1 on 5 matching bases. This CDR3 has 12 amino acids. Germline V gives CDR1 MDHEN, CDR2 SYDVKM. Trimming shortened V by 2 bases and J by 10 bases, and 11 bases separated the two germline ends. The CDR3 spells CASSLQGRGAFF. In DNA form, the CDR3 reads TGTGCCAGCAGTTTACAGGGCCGCGGAGCTTTCTTT. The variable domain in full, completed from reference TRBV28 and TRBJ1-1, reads DVKVTQSSRYLVKRTGEKVFLECVQDMDHENMFWYRQDPGLGLRLIYFSYDVKMKEKGDIPEGYSVSREKKERFSLILESASTNQTSMYLCASSLQGRGAFFGQGTRLTVV.